This is a list of T cell receptor beta chains from one sample in a study of T cell repertoires in cytomegalovirus infection. In TCRdb, the reads were re-called with MiXCR into one record per CDR3 protein. The data show about 770,000 distinct CDR3 sequences, with 29% seen just once and around 13% held by the top ten. These receptors' antigens are unknown. Source: cultured CD8+ T cells from PBMCs, taken from culture after CMV antigen stimulation. All receptors come from a human donor in good health (CMV status not recorded). Some clones in this sample may be carry-over from other donors' samples. CDR3s include the opening cysteine and the closing phenylalanine or tryptophan. Fields, in order: CDR3 length, V gene, D gene, CDR3 protein. D genes are given only for firm matches.

17,TRBV6-2/TRBV6-3,.,CASSYSDLTGFNYGYTF
15,TRBV4-1,TRBD1,CASSQESGGPYEQYF
16,TRBV29-1,TRBD1,CSVEDWDRTGYNEQFF
17,TRBV6-1,.,CASSEWDASPVPYEQYF
16,TRBV7-6,TRBD2,CASSLPTSGGAYEQFF
18,TRBV27,TRBD1,CASSSRYRDRGPYNEQFF
18,TRBV6-6,.,CASTLRRGAYQPNYGYTF
16,TRBV7-8,TRBD2,CASSLIAGGLYNEQFF
13,TRBV13,.,CASSVGRRYEQYF
14,TRBV19,.,CASSHDRSTGELFF
16,TRBV5-4,TRBD1,CASSLALDRAGNTIYF
14,TRBV12-3/TRBV12-4,TRBD1,CASSPDRAGREAFF
14,TRBV12-3/TRBV12-4,.,CASSYQGGTDTQYF
11,TRBV11-3,.,CASRARGPHYF
15,TRBV7-9,.,CASSPKGSTTDTQYF
13,TRBV27,TRBD1,CASTQGSTDTQYF
14,TRBV4-2,.,CASSQVDGYNEQFF
13,TRBV5-4,.,CASSLLAPDTQYF
16,TRBV7-2,TRBD2,CASSSLERGRSDTQYF
13,TRBV19,.,CASSIGSYYEQYF
17,TRBV2,TRBD2,CASSEDPSGASTDTQYF
14,TRBV7-9,TRBD1,CASSHEGANYGYTF
15,TRBV6-2/TRBV6-3,TRBD2,CAISRTSPVGNEQFF
16,TRBV12-3/TRBV12-4,TRBD2,CASSSPGLAGGGAQYF
14,TRBV7-6,TRBD2,CASSPPSGRYEQYF
15,TRBV12-3/TRBV12-4,.,CASSFMGGASGELFF
14,TRBV20-1,.,CSAPGHPFTDEQFF
15,TRBV4-3,.,CASSQDSASNQPQHF
13,TRBV19,.,CASTRTVDNEQFF
14,TRBV7-9,.,CASSARHYQETQYF
15,TRBV7-8,.,CASSPPGDPSYGYTF
13,TRBV28,.,CASKGEEGTEAFF
17,TRBV6-1,.,CASSPLQGAFAKNIQYF
11,TRBV20-1,.,CSAGSVYGYTF
13,TRBV27,.,CASSTTGYNEQFF
14,TRBV10-2,TRBD1,CATKDRGSNQPQHF
18,TRBV27,TRBD1,CASSPTTTGGEENTEAFF
17,TRBV6-2/TRBV6-3,TRBD2,CASSYLLAGANTGELFF
16,TRBV28,.,CASSSRDSSSTDTQYF